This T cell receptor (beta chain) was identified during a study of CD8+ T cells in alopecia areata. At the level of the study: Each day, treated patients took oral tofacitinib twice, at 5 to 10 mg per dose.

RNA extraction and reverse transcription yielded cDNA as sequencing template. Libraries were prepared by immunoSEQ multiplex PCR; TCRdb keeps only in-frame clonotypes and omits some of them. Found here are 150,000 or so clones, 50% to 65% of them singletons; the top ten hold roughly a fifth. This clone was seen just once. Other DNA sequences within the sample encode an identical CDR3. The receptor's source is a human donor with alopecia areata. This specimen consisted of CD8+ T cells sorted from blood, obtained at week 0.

CDR3 region: CAWNPGQGATEAFF. DNA of the CDR3: TGTGCCTGGAACCCCGGACAGGGAGCCACTGAAGCTTTCTTT. V gene TRBV30 combines with J gene TRBJ1-1; 8 bases match TRBD1. J was trimmed by 4 bases and V by 4 bases; bases with no gene match: 8. CDR1 GTSNPN and CDR2 SVGIG come from the germline V gene (reference sequence). This CDR3 has 14 amino acids.